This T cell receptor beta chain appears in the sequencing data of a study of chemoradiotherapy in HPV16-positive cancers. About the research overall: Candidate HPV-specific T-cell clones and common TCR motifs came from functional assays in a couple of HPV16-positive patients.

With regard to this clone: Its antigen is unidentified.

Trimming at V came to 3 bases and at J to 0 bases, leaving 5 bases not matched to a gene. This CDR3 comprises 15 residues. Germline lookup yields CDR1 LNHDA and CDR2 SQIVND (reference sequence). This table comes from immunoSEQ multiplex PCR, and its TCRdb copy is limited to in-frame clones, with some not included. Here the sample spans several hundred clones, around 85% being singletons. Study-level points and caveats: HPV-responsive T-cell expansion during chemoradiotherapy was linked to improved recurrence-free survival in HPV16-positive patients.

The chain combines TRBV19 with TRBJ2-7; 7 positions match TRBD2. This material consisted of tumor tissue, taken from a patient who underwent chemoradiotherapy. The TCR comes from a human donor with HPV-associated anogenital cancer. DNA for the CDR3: TGTGCCAGTAGTATCGCGGGGGTTGACTCCTACGAGCAGTACTTC. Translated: CASSIAGVDSYEQYF.